The 13 T cell receptor beta chains listed next were all sequenced from one sample in a study of T-cell reconstitution after alpha-beta-depleted transplantation in children. Researchers prepared the TCRbeta library using unique molecular identifiers, the study reports. TCRdb independently ran MiXCR on the PCR reads; one entry per CDR3 protein. The data hold about 420,000 distinct CDR3 sequences, with 15% to 20% observed a single time. Source: PBMCs, mostly from graft donor cells, taken 360 days after TCRalphabeta/CD19-depleted stem cell transplant. The receptors stem from a boy younger than two who had a stem cell transplant for Wiskott-Aldrich syndrome, so the T cells may come from the graft donor.

This chain joins TRBV7-9 and TRBJ1-2; possible D gene TRBD1, 5 bases. Germline lookup yields CDR1 SEHNR and CDR2 FQNEAQ (reference sequence). The CDR3 runs 15 residues. V dropped 5 bases and J dropped 5 bases, with 18 bases sitting between them. The CDR3 coding sequence is TGTGCCAGCAGCCCCCGGACACAAGTATTTTATGGCTACACCTTC. Translation: CASSPRTQVFYGYTF.

This clonotype was seen only a few times. This chain links TRBV10-2 with TRBJ2-7; D unclear. The CDR3 extends over 14 amino acids. V was clipped by 2 bases and J by 5 bases, with 13 bases between them. Germline CDR1 is WSHSY and CDR2 is SAAADI. The CDR3 bases are TGCGCCAGCAGTGAGACCCATTACCCTGACGAGCAGTACTTC. This codes for CASSETHYPDEQYF.

This clonotype came up a few times. CDR3 in amino acids: CASSEALGAGELFF. The CDR3 coding sequence is TGTGCCAGCAGTGAAGCCTTGGGTGCCGGGGAGCTGTTTTTT. The gene calls are TRBV6-1 and TRBJ2-2; D unclear. The V end lost 0 bases, the J end lost 6 bases, and 8 bases lay between the germline ends. The CDR3 loop spans 14 amino acids. Germline lookup yields CDR1 MNHNS and CDR2 SASEGT.

The gene calls are TRBV12-3 or TRBV12-4 and TRBJ1-1; D call uncertain. The CDR3 has 13 residues. Deletions cut 3 bases from V and 11 bases from J, with 16 bases between. The CDR3 DNA sequence: TGTGCCAGCAGTTTTGGGGAGAGCCGTGAGGCTTTCTTT. Amino acids: CASSFGESREAFF.

Many counts were recorded for this clonotype. The V gene is TRBV7-9, the J gene TRBJ2-1; no clear D. CDR1 is SEHNR and CDR2 is FQNEAQ in the germline V gene (reference sequence). The CDR3 totals 13 residues. V was clipped by 1 base and J by 7 bases, with 8 bases between them. DNA of the CDR3: TGTGCCAGCAGCTTAGAATCCGGGAATGAGCAGTTCTTC. This sequence encodes CASSLESGNEQFF. The entire variable domain, with the rest obtained from reference TRBV7-9 and TRBJ2-1, is as follows: DTGVSQNPRHKITKRGQNVTFRCDPISEHNRLYWYRQTLGQGPEFLTYFQNEAQLEKSRLLSDRFSAERPKGSFSTLEIQRTEQGDSAMYLCASSLESGNEQFFGPGTRLTVL.

This chain uses TRBV5-1 with TRBJ2-3; a possible D gene is TRBD2 (5 bases). Germline CDR1 is SGHRS and CDR2 is YFSETQ. CDR3 length: 13 amino acids. The V end lost 0 bases, the J end lost 6 bases, and 8 bases lay between the germline ends. CDR3 coding DNA: TGCGCCAGCAGCTTGGTAGCGAGGGATACGCAGTATTTT. Translation gives CASSLVARDTQYF.

This chain links TRBV6-5 with TRBJ2-5, with D hard to call. The CDR3 has 15 residues. The germline CDR1 and CDR2 sequences are MNHEY and SVGAGI. Trimming stripped 2 bases from V and 2 bases from J, with 12 bases between. Here the CDR3 DNA reads TGTGCCAGCAGTTACGGCAGTGGCAGTCAAGAGACCCAGTACTTC. Translated: CASSYGSGSQETQYF.

This chain links TRBV5-1 with TRBJ1-1; D gene unclear. The CDR3 length is 14 residues. Germline V gene data show CDR1 as SGHRS and CDR2 as YFSETQ. The ends were cut back, 2 bases at V and 0 bases at J, with 8 bases in the middle. CDR3 sequence reads: CASSFRAMNTEAFF. Here the CDR3 DNA reads TGCGCCAGCAGCTTTCGGGCCATGAACACTGAAGCTTTCTTT. Drawing the rest from reference TRBV5-1 and TRBJ1-1, the complete variable domain is KAGVTQTPRYLIKTRGQQVTLSCSPISGHRSVSWYQQTPGQGLQFLFEYFSETQRNKGNFPGRFSGRQFSNSRSEMNVSTLELGDSALYLCASSFRAMNTEAFFGQGTRLTVV.

This clonotype was detected a few times. The chain carries TRBV19 and TRBJ2-7; 7 nucleotides align to TRBD2. Per the germline V gene, CDR1 is LNHDA and CDR2 is SQIVND (reference sequence). V was pared by 3 bases and J by 3 bases, with 5 bases of the junction left unmatched. This CDR3 is built from 14 residues. The CDR3 reads CASSIGGSFYEQYF. The CDR3 region has the DNA TGTGCCAGTAGTATTGGCGGGAGTTTCTACGAGCAGTACTTC. The variable domain in full, completed from reference TRBV19 and TRBJ2-7, reads DGGITQSPKYLFRKEGQNVTLSCEQNLNHDAMYWYRQDPGQGLRLIYYSQIVNDFQKGDIAEGYSVSREKKESFPLTVTSAQKNPTAFYLCASSIGGSFYEQYFGPGTRLTVT.

This clonotype was recorded a few times. V is TRBV20-1 and J is TRBJ2-2; TRBD2 matches at 8 bases. J lost 1 base, V lost 6 bases, and 1 base had no gene match. Germline V gene data show CDR1 as DFQATT and CDR2 as SNEGSKA (reference sequence). The CDR3 has 13 amino acids. DNA for the CDR3: TGCAGTGCCGGGAGGGGGAACACCGGGGAGCTGTTTTTT. Its protein is CSAGRGNTGELFF.

The chain recombines TRBV12-3 or TRBV12-4 with TRBJ2-2; D might be TRBD1 (6 bases). The CDR3 is made up of 14 amino acids. The V and J ends lost 6 bases and 7 bases respectively, with 15 bases between them. The CDR3 protein is CASSEQGTGGELFF. The CDR3 nucleotides are TGTGCCAGCAGCGAACAGGGAACCGGCGGGGAGCTGTTTTTT.

This clonotype has just a few counts. The CDR3 is CASSSGDRPYNSPLHF. The DNA for the CDR3 is TGTGCCAGCAGCTCCGGAGATAGACCCTATAATTCACCCCTCCACTTT. The chain is built from TRBV11-2 and TRBJ1-6, with D unresolved. The CDR3 is 16 residues long. V was trimmed by 4 bases and J by 2 bases, leaving 12 bases between them. Germline values: CDR1 SGHAT, CDR2 FQNNGV.

In its sample, this clonotype was seen a few times. CDR3 region: CASSYSLARVNTGELFF. CDR3 nucleotides: TGTGCCAGCAGTTACTCGCTTGCGCGGGTGAACACCGGGGAGCTGTTTTTT. This chain uses TRBV6-5 with TRBJ2-2, with a weak D call TRBD2 (5 bases). The CDR3 contains 17 residues. Germline loops: CDR1 MNHEY, CDR2 SVGAGI. The V end lost 0 bases, the J end lost 1 base, and 12 bases lay between the germline ends.